One T cell receptor (beta chain) is described in this entry. Its antigen is undetermined. These data are taken from a study of radiation and T cells in renal cell carcinoma. At the level of the study: Nephrectomy followed 15 Gy stereotactic body radiation by 4 weeks.

V was clipped by 4 bases and J by 0 bases; unmatched bases: 4. The CDR3 is 15 residues long. The germline gives CDR1 GTSNPN, CDR2 SVGIG (reference sequence). Study-level results: In blood, top tumor clones expanded by 2 weeks, shrinking by 4. No pretreatment tumor biopsies were available for baseline clonotypes.

Produced via immunoSEQ multiplex PCR; TCRdb's table is partial and in-frame only. The repertoire holds about 130,000 clones, approximately 85% seen once, with approximately 6.3% in the top ten. The sample's time point: blood 2 weeks post-SBRT. Treatment in this sample: 15 Gy SBRT to primary tumor, nephrectomy 4 weeks later. Blood was sampled at baseline, 2 weeks and 4 weeks after SBRT. This receptor was obtained from a man aged 50-59 years with renal cell carcinoma. The genes are TRBV30 and TRBJ2-3, with 10 bases lining up with TRBD1. Sequenced here: blood, sampled from a patient whose treatment included radiotherapy and nephrectomy. The DNA of the CDR3 is TGTGCCTGGACCCGGGACAGGGGAAGCACAGATACGCAGTATTTT. It is translated as CAWTRDRGSTDTQYF. The full variable domain, rest sourced from reference TRBV30 and TRBJ2-3, is SQTIHQWPATLVQPVGSPLSLECTVEGTSNPNLYWYRQAAGRGLQLLFYSVGIGQISSEVPQNLSASRPQDRQFILSSKKLLLSDSGFYLCAWTRDRGSTDTQYFGPGTRLTVL.